What follows is one T cell receptor (beta chain) and its context. It was with 60 Vbeta and 13 Jbeta primers that the PCR ran. This table comes from immunoSEQ multiplex PCR, and its TCRdb copy is limited to in-frame clones, with some not included. The table shows around 160,000 clones, with roughly 80% occurring only once. V lost 6 bases and J lost 8, with 13 bases in between. The germline CDR1 and CDR2 sequences are SQVTM and ANQGSEA. The CDR3 extends over 11 amino acids. This record belongs to a study of cytomegalovirus exposure and HLA in healthy donors. Sequenced input: PBMCs. This receptor was obtained from a male donor in good health and CMV-seropositive. The rearrangement uses TRBV29-1 and TRBJ1-2; no firm D call. CDR3 in DNA: TGCAGCGTCGGGGAGAGTTGGGGCTACACCTTC. It is translated as CSVGESWGYTF.